This T cell receptor (beta chain) was profiled in a study of T cell responses to AZD1222 COVID-19 vaccine. The table came from immunoSEQ multiplex PCR; TCRdb's copy has only in-frame clones and leaves some out. The sample carries about 120,000 clones, about 90% recorded once. This CDR3 has 12 residues. Germline lookup yields CDR1 MNHEY and CDR2 SMNVEV (reference sequence). Comments on this clone: Its antigen remains unknown. The junction differs from germline at one of its ends, possibly a read error.

Study-wide points: Variant regions that are unmutated are reportedly the target of nearly half of spike-specific TCRs. In a largely white British group with more females than males, clonal diversity was possibly underestimated. Sampled repertoires all dated from after the peak T cell response.

The starting material was peripheral blood, obtained on day 0 of AZD1222 vaccination. The V gene is TRBV27, the J gene TRBJ1-2, with TRBD1 as a possible D gene (5 bases). The clonotype comes from an adult in good health. CDR3 sequence (DNA): TGTGCTAGCAAGGCAGGGAACTATGGCTACACCTTC. Translation: CASKAGNYGYTF.